These 21 T cell receptor beta chains came from one sample sequenced in a study of blood T cell repertoires in COVID-19. Generated by immunoSEQ multiplex PCR, the TCRdb table keeps only in-frame clones and is missing some. The sample has 70,000 to 85,000 clones; approximately 82% are singletons. Source material: peripheral blood. The receptor source for this set is a man older than 75 with active or convalescent COVID-19.

The rearrangement uses TRBV6-1 and TRBJ2-2, with a weak D call TRBD2 (7 bases). Germline V CDR1 and CDR2: MNHNS, SASEGT. This CDR3 comprises 16 residues. Trimming removed 4 bases at V and 4 bases at J, with 16 bases between. In DNA form, the CDR3 reads TGTGCCAGCAGTGCCTGGGGGGGGCGGGCCACCGGGGAGCTGTTTTTT. Its protein is CASSAWGGRATGELFF.

The chain carries TRBV2 and TRBJ2-7; 7 bases map to TRBD1. The CDR3 has 15 residues. The ends lost 5 bases at V and 0 bases at J; junction bases unmatched: 7. Looked up from germline, CDR1 is SNHLY and CDR2 is FYNNEI. For the CDR3, the DNA is TGTGCCAGCAGTCCCCCCTCAGGGGGCTCCTACGAGCAGTACTTC. Encoded protein: CASSPPSGGSYEQYF.

The rearrangement links TRBV7-9 to TRBJ2-1, with D perhaps TRBD2 (6 bases). Per the germline V gene, CDR1 is SEHNR and CDR2 is FQNEAQ (reference sequence). V was trimmed by 1 base and J by 2 bases, leaving 12 bases between them. CDR3 length: 16 amino acids. Here the CDR3 reads CASSLEGGVTYNEQFF. The CDR3 nucleotides read TGTGCCAGCAGCTTAGAGGGCGGGGTCACCTACAATGAGCAGTTCTTC.

V and J are TRBV2 and TRBJ1-2; no firm D call. CDR1 is SNHLY and CDR2 is FYNNEI in the germline V gene. V was trimmed by 4 bases and J by 0 bases, leaving 9 bases between them. The CDR3 totals 14 residues. DNA of the CDR3: TGTGCCAGCAGTGCCCGACATGCTAACTATGGCTACACCTTC. Translating it yields CASSARHANYGYTF.

This rearrangement joins TRBV18 to TRBJ1-6; weak D call: TRBD1 (6 bases). The V gene lost 2 bases and the J gene lost 6 bases, with 11 bases spanning the gap. Germline CDR1 KGHSH, CDR2 LQKENI. The length of the CDR3 is 15 residues. CDR3: CASSPAGVGNSPLHF. CDR3 nucleotides: TGTGCCAGCTCACCAGCAGGGGTGGGTAATTCACCCCTCCACTTT.

The rearrangement uses TRBV11-2 and TRBJ2-7, with 7 bases identical to TRBD2. V shed 5 bases, J shed 0 bases, and the junction held 10 bases outside the gene matches. There are 16 residues in the CDR3. CDR1 SGHAT and CDR2 FQNNGV come from the germline V gene. The CDR3 loop is CASSPISGRPSYEQYF. The CDR3 DNA follows: TGTGCCAGCAGCCCTATATCCGGGAGGCCCTCCTACGAGCAGTACTTC. The whole variable domain, remainder taken from reference TRBV11-2 and TRBJ2-7, is EAGVAQSPRYKIIEKRQSVAFWCNPISGHATLYWYQQILGQGPKLLIQFQNNGVVDDSQLPKDRFSAERLKGVDSTLKIQPAKLEDSAVYLCASSPISGRPSYEQYFGPGTRLTVT.

The chain combines TRBV5-1 with TRBJ1-1; maybe TRBD1 (6 bases). Germline CDR1 SGHRS, CDR2 YFSETQ. Trimming pared 0 bases from V and 5 bases from J, leaving 8 bases between. CDR3 length: 13 amino acids. The CDR3 nucleotides read TGCGCCAGCAGCTTGGCCGGACAGACTGAAGCTTTCTTT. Its translation: CASSLAGQTEAFF.

The rearrangement uses TRBV6-5 and TRBJ2-1; 12 nucleotides agree with TRBD2. Germline CDR1 is MNHEY and CDR2 is SVGAGI. The CDR3 loop spans 14 amino acids. V trimming: 10 bases; J trimming: 4 bases; junction bases outside the gene matches: 5. CDR3 DNA: TGTGCCACCCGGACTAGCGGGGAGTACAATGAGCAGTTCTTC. This translates into CATRTSGEYNEQFF.

This clone was picked up one time. The chain employs TRBV7-6 and TRBJ2-3, with 9 bases that match TRBD2. Germline assignment: CDR1 SGHVS and CDR2 FNYEAQ. Trimming removed 3 bases from V and 8 bases from J; junction bases left unmatched: 9. The CDR3 has 15 residues. The CDR3 sequence is CASSLGRGGISTQYF. In DNA form, the CDR3 reads TGTGCCAGCAGCTTGGGGCGGGGGGGAATAAGTACGCAGTATTTT. Drawing the rest from reference TRBV7-6 and TRBJ2-3, the complete variable domain is GAGVSQSPRYKVTKRGQDVALRCDPISGHVSLYWYRQALGQGPEFLTYFNYEAQQDKSGLPNDRFSAERPEGSISTLTIQRTEQRDSAMYRCASSLGRGGISTQYFGPGTRLTVL.

This clone showed up just a few times. The V gene is TRBV29-1, the J gene TRBJ2-2; D gene unclear. The CDR3 loop spans 12 amino acids. Looked up from germline, CDR1 is SQVTM and CDR2 is ANQGSEA. The DNA of the CDR3 is TGCAGTCATAGAAAGAACACCGGGGAGCTGTTTTTT. Protein: CSHRKNTGELFF.

Note on this clone: The junction shows a germline mismatch at one end, possibly a read error. The rearrangement joins TRBV7-7 to TRBJ2-2; a possible D gene is TRBD1 (6 bases). Germline lookup yields CDR1 SSHAT and CDR2 FNYEAQ (reference sequence). CDR3 length: 18 residues. CDR3 nucleotides: TGTGCTAGCAGCCGAATTTATCCCAGACAGGTTGATGCAGGGGAGCTGTTTTTT. Protein: CASSRIYPRQVDAGELFF.

The genes are TRBV4-3 and TRBJ2-1; TRBD2 matches at 7 bases. After removal of 2 bases from V and 5 bases from J, the junction contained 9 bases not matched to a gene. The CDR3 extends over 16 amino acids. CDR1 and CDR2 from the germline V gene are LGHNA and YSLEER. As DNA, the CDR3 is TGCGCCAGCAGCCAAAGGTGGCTAGCGGAGAACAATGAGCAGTTCTTC. It codes for CASSQRWLAENNEQFF.

In its sample, this clone was seen many times. The V gene is TRBV3-1 (or the pseudogene TRBV3-2), the J gene TRBJ1-1; tentatively, D is TRBD1 (6 bases). V shed 0 bases and J shed 3 bases, with 11 bases lying between them. CDR1 LGHDT and CDR2 YNNKEL come from the germline V gene (reference sequence). The CDR3 consists of 15 residues. CDR3 DNA: TGTGCCAGCAGCCAAGATATTACAGGGTACACTGAAGCTTTCTTT. Its protein is CASSQDITGYTEAFF.

The chain joins TRBV10-3 to TRBJ2-7; TRBD1 matches 8 bases. CDR1 ENHRY and CDR2 SYGVKD come from the germline V gene. The CDR3 runs 15 residues. Trimming took 2 bases from V and 2 from J; bases not matched to a gene: 5. CDR3 coding DNA: TGTGCCATCAGTGAGAGTGGACAGGGTGCCTACGAGCAGTACTTC. Residues: CAISESGQGAYEQYF.

V usage is TRBV13 and J usage is TRBJ2-7; TRBD2 is a possible D gene (6 bases). The CDR3 extends over 14 amino acids. CDR1 and CDR2 (germline): PRHDT, FYEKMQ (reference sequence). Trimming shortened V by 5 bases and J by 3 bases, and 14 bases separated the two germline ends. CDR3: CASSHRERHYEQYF. The CDR3, as DNA: TGTGCCAGCAGCCATCGGGAGCGCCACTACGAGCAGTACTTC.

The V gene is TRBV12-5, the J gene TRBJ1-2; TRBD1 matches at 7 bases. The CDR3 has 15 amino acids. The V gene's germline CDR1 is LGHNT and CDR2 FRNRAP. J was trimmed by 6 bases and V by 1 base; bases with no gene match: 8. The CDR3 DNA sequence: TGTGCTAGTGGTTTGGGGCAAGGGACAGTAGATGGCTACACCTTC. Translated, it gives CASGLGQGTVDGYTF.

This clone was recorded only once. The chain employs TRBV15 and TRBJ2-7; D is possibly TRBD1 (5 bases). The CDR3 extends over 16 amino acids. V gave up 0 bases and J gave up 0 bases, with 12 bases separating them. Germline-derived CDR1 and CDR2 are LNHNV and YYDKDF (reference sequence). CDR3 nucleotide sequence: TGTGCCACCAGCAGAGATGCTACAGGAAGCTCCTACGAGCAGTACTTC. Translation: CATSRDATGSSYEQYF.

This clone appeared a few times. The V call is TRBV6-5, the J call TRBJ1-2, with a possible D match to TRBD1 (6 bases). There are 15 residues in the CDR3. CDR1 MNHEY and CDR2 SVGAGI come from the germline V gene. The ends were cut back, 0 bases at V and 4 bases at J, with 12 bases in the middle. The CDR3 nucleotides read TGTGCCAGCAGTTACTCGAGTGGACAGTTCTATGGCTACACCTTC. Encoded protein: CASSYSSGQFYGYTF.

The chain joins TRBV19 to TRBJ1-5; TRBD1 is a possible D gene (6 bases). The CDR3 runs 15 residues. Germline-derived CDR1 and CDR2 are LNHDA and SQIVND (reference sequence). The V gene lost 10 bases and the J gene lost 0 bases, with 16 bases spanning the gap. CDR3 amino acids: CATTGQPYSNQPQHF. The CDR3 coding sequence is TGTGCCACCACCGGACAGCCGTATAGCAATCAGCCCCAGCATTTT.

This clone occurred a few times. The chain is built from TRBV12-3 or TRBV12-4 and TRBJ2-7; D call uncertain. The CDR3 totals 13 residues. V lost 7 bases to trimming and J lost 0 bases, with 10 bases between them. CDR3 sequence (DNA): TGTGCCAGCACTATCTTCCTCTCCTACGAGCAGTACTTC. Its translation: CASTIFLSYEQYF.

V usage is TRBV7-9 and J usage is TRBJ1-5; D is unresolved. This CDR3 region has 14 residues. The V end lost 3 bases, the J end lost 7 bases, and 13 bases lay between the germline ends. Per the germline V gene, CDR1 is SEHNR and CDR2 is FQNEAQ (reference sequence). CDR3 bases: TGTGCCAGCAGCTTGGTCCCCCCGGGACAGCCCCAGCATTTT. It codes for CASSLVPPGQPQHF. Full variable domain (missing parts from reference TRBV7-9 and TRBJ1-5): DTGVSQNPRHKITKRGQNVTFRCDPISEHNRLYWYRQTLGQGPEFLTYFQNEAQLEKSRLLSDRFSAERPKGSFSTLEIQRTEQGDSAMYLCASSLVPPGQPQHFGDGTRLSIL.